Given below is one T cell receptor (beta chain) in context. In its sample, this clonotype was seen many times. What this receptor recognizes is not known. No much larger clonotype is one base removed from it; base qualities were not supplied. Whole blood was used without cell fractionation, so all unsorted peripheral T cells were reflected in the repertoire. As controls, ten healthy donors without infection were sampled, and about 40% of the ten donors were sampled a second time about three months later. For RNA extraction, an approximately 2.3 ml sample of peripheral blood was drawn into Tempus tubes. Residual genomic DNA was removed with the TURBO-DNase kit and globin mRNA was depleted with GLOBINclear. Using SuperScript III with primers targeting the alpha and beta constant regions, around 480 ng of RNA was reverse transcribed. Separate alpha and beta chain libraries were generated by chain-specific third strand synthesis with multiplexing indices. The protocol used a single primer pair to amplify all rearrangements within a chain, which avoided primer bias, and attached molecular barcodes to each cDNA molecule. Purified cDNA was ligated with T4 RNA Ligase 1 onto a 5' RACE adapter bearing a random hexamer and the SP2 sequencing primer site. Second strand synthesis was performed with Phusion polymerase and primed from the SP2 site, and slow temperature ramps were applied to favor optimal annealing. Two random hexamer sequences, both added before amplification and joined together, made up the 12-nucleotide barcode of each molecule. A brief initial PCR introduced P5 and P7 adapter elements together with a second index, and a roughly 23-cycle amplification PCR using P5s and P7 primers was subsequently performed. Libraries received 25 to 35 PCR cycles in total, were quantified on a Qubit, sized on a Bioanalyzer, and diluted to 4 nM. The normalized libraries were sequenced on an Illumina MiSeq using 2 x 250 paired-end kits. Into around 9.5 ul Tris-Cl, the reverse transcription reactions were eluted following cleanup on MinElute columns. The adapter ligations were run for around 23 hours at 16 degrees C, and AMPure XP beads at a 1:1 ratio were afterwards used to clean them. The study's processing was this. Demultiplexed FASTQ files were processed with a modified Decombinator by which V, J, insert and barcode information was output. Sequences that shared a barcode but differed from the dominant sequence were discarded as errors, and original cDNA molecules were estimated by counting barcodes clustered at Levenshtein distance 3. Downstream analyses used R packages ineq, vegan, igraph and RCytoscape, with IMGT nomenclature and CDR3 definitions. V gene usage was calculated across distinct sequences, with every TCR tallied a single time to avoid skew from clonal expansion. Whenever two unique CDR3 amino acid sequences within a donor differed by a single Levenshtein edit, similarity networks linked them. In the repertoires, a search was made for a compiled set of published HIV-specific CDR3s (over 80 alpha, 702 beta) and CMV-specific CDR3s (under 14 alpha, about 250 beta). Random subsampling to size-matched repertoires demonstrated that the decreased diversity in patients did not result from their lower sequence numbers. TCRdb took the public reads, trimmed them with fastp at Q25, ran MiXCR for clone calling and kept in-frame beta chains. CDR3 protein sequences are deduplicated, and each keeps its most common genes and DNA. TCRdb assigned the V and J calls; the authors' analysis was not used. The sample contains under 15,000 distinct CDR3 sequences, approximately 5% of them found a single time. The top ten constitute around 3% of the sample.

The sample comes from a study of HIV-infected patients and healthy controls (dated by TCRdb to the mid-2010s). Concerning the study at large: The study tested whether deep TCR repertoire sequencing of HIV patients' small blood samples could capture immune perturbation and reconstitution. General conclusions and limits of the study: Significantly different mean usage between HIV-infected patients and controls was observed for eight alpha and eight beta V genes. A major limit on how widely the findings apply, in the view of the authors, was that only sixteen HIV-infected individuals were processed. During therapy, a significant decrease in frequency was seen for HIV-associated CDR3s, whereas no significant change was found for CMV-associated CDR3s, although most of them became more frequent. In the study, no determination of donor HLA types was made. Using whole blood restricted sequencing depth and prevented separating the dynamics of distinct T-cell subpopulations. Oligoclonality may be reflected in the significantly higher mean Gini indices of HIV-infected repertoires compared with controls. In the samples, alpha-beta chain pairing was left undetermined. The observed differences in diversity were not explained by the slight differences in age and sex profiles between the study cohorts. Alpha-chain CDR3s from MAIT cells appeared at high frequency in healthy controls but were severely depleted in HIV+ repertoires. Unequal numbers of distinct sequences between patients and controls complicated comparisons, and size-matching overweighted rare events from HIV-infected data. Healthy controls shared more CDR3s between individuals than HIV+ patients, by Jaccard index and by count of highly shared sequences. In size-matched repertoire data, the apparent post-therapy recovery of the Gini index in HIV-infected patients was not replicated. Compared with untreated HIV+ repertoires, healthy control repertoires had roughly threefold more distinct CDR3s and higher Shannon diversity.

CDR1 is given as SNHLY and CDR2 as FYNNEI, both from the germline V gene. The CDR3 measures 12 amino acids from cysteine to phenylalanine. Only the CDR3 portion is preserved as DNA: 36 bases, with reading frame beginning at the first base. The germline V and J ends show losses of 6 bases and 8 bases respectively, and no gene match explains 4 bases of the junction. Input material: blood. The chain links TRBV2 with TRBJ1-2, and 9 junction bases match TRBD1. The clonotype originates from an adult in good health. The DNA reads TGTGCCAGCAGAACACAGGGGGCCGGCTACACCTTC. This is translated as CASRTQGAGYTF.